The 16 T cell receptor beta chains listed next were all sequenced from one sample in a study of beta chain features in type 1 diabetes. Expressed TCRB transcripts were sequenced because the entire RNA isolate underwent reverse transcription. Some clones are missing from TCRdb's copy, which holds only in-frame ones; the method was immunoSEQ multiplex PCR. The sample has roughly 150,000 clones; approximately 9.1% are singletons. Material for sequencing was central memory CD4+ T cells from blood. These receptors came from a woman aged 18-29 years in good health.

The chain joins TRBV4-2 to TRBJ2-7, with TRBD2 as a possible D gene (5 bases). Germline CDR1 LGHNA, CDR2 YNFKEQ. The CDR3 is 16 residues long. Trimming cost V 1 base and J 0 bases, with 13 bases left between them. Written as DNA, the CDR3 is TGTGCCAGCAGCCAAGCTCGAGCTAGCTCCTCCTACGAGCAGTACTTC. Protein product: CASSQARASSSYEQYF.

This clone was seen a handful of times. CDR3 sequence (DNA): TGTGCCAGCTCACCAGGGGTGGAGGCCTACGAGCAGTACTTC. It specifies CASSPGVEAYEQYF. The V call is TRBV18, the J call TRBJ2-7, with a possible D match to TRBD2 (5 bases). The germline gives CDR1 KGHSH, CDR2 LQKENI. The CDR3 sequence is 14 residues long. V was cut by 2 bases and J by 2 bases, with 10 bases left in between.

The chain carries TRBV2 and TRBJ2-3, with 8 bases lining up with TRBD2. V lost 6 bases, J lost 2 bases, and 10 bases stayed unmatched. The CDR3 runs 16 residues. Looked up from germline, CDR1 is SNHLY and CDR2 is FYNNEI. The CDR3 region has the DNA TGTGCCAGCAGATCCCCTAGCGGGCGATCCACAGATACGCAGTATTTT. It translates to CASRSPSGRSTDTQYF.

J is TRBJ2-1 and V is TRBV10-2, with D possibly matching TRBD2 (6 bases). This CDR3 comprises 16 residues. Per the germline V gene, CDR1 is WSHSY and CDR2 is SAAADI. The V gene lost 6 bases and the J gene lost 7 bases, with 22 bases spanning the gap. CDR3: CASSRWDSKEWNEQFF. CDR3 DNA: TGCGCCAGCAGCCGCTGGGACTCAAAAGAGTGGAATGAGCAGTTCTTC.

This clone was found a few times. The chain links TRBV27 to TRBJ2-7, with TRBD1 identical over 7 bases. V lost 10 bases to trimming and J lost 5 bases; unmatched junction nucleotides: 11. The CDR3 length is 13 residues. The V gene's germline CDR1 is MNHEY and CDR2 SMNVEV (reference sequence). Here the CDR3 DNA reads TGTGCCACCTCAGACAGGGCCCTCAACGAGCAGTACTTC. This translates into CATSDRALNEQYF.

The sample holds a few counts of this clone. The chain combines TRBV23-1 with TRBJ2-7; 11 bases match TRBD2. TRBV23-1 is filed as an ORF, its function uncertain. Unmatched junction bases numbered 6, after V lost 6 bases and J lost 2 bases. The CDR3 is 15 amino acids. In nucleotides, the CDR3 is TGCGCCAGCAGGCAGGGACTAGCGGTAACCTACGAGCAGTACTTC. This codes for CASRQGLAVTYEQYF.

There are a few counts of this clone. The V call is TRBV2, the J call TRBJ1-2; tentatively, D is TRBD1 (6 bases). Germline loops: CDR1 SNHLY, CDR2 FYNNEI. The CDR3 spans 13 residues. With 6 bases removed from V and 2 bases from J, the gap between germline ends came to 10 bases. The DNA for the CDR3 is TGTGCCAGCAGGGACACAGGGAACTATGGCTACACCTTC. Translation gives CASRDTGNYGYTF.

This clone has only a few counts. The genes are TRBV7-8 and TRBJ2-5, with D tentatively TRBD2 (6 bases). The closer fit of TRBJ2-7 to the DNA end suggests the J call may be wrong. There are 15 residues in the CDR3. Germline V lookup: CDR1 SGHVS, CDR2 FQNEAQ. CDR3 in DNA: TGTGCCAGCAGCTTAGCGGGACTGCCTAACAACGAGCAGTACTTC. Its translation is CASSLAGLPNNEQYF.

The chain employs TRBV15 and TRBJ1-1; D is undetermined. This CDR3 is 13 amino acids long. Germline CDR1 LNHNV, CDR2 YYDKDF (reference sequence). Deletions cut 5 bases from V and 7 bases from J, with 14 bases between. As DNA, the CDR3 is TGTGCCACCAGCGCCCTCCACGCGGGTGAAGCTTTCTTT. The encoded protein is CATSALHAGEAFF. Looking up the rest from reference TRBV15 and TRBJ1-1 gives the full variable domain: DAMVIQNPRYQVTQFGKPVTLSCSQTLNHNVMYWYQQKSSQAPKLLFHYYDKDFNNEADTPDNFQSRRPNTSFCFLDIRSPGLGDTAMYLCATSALHAGEAFFGQGTRLTVV.

This clone was picked up a small number of times. The rearrangement links TRBV14 to TRBJ2-2; a weak D match, TRBD1 (5 bases). The CDR3 runs to 16 residues. V was trimmed by 5 bases and J by 0 bases, leaving 13 bases between them. Germline loops: CDR1 SGHDN, CDR2 FVKESK. CDR3 protein: CASSKGIDPNTGELFF. For the CDR3, the DNA is TGTGCCAGCAGCAAGGGGATAGACCCGAACACCGGGGAGCTGTTTTTT.

This clone was counted a few times. The chain recombines TRBV5-4 with TRBJ2-2, with D unclear. The germline V gene encodes CDR1 SGHNT and CDR2 YYREEE (reference sequence). V lost 7 bases to trimming and J lost 2 bases, with 9 bases between them. The CDR3 runs 13 residues. CDR3 nucleotide sequence: TGTGCCAGCGAAGCGAAAAACACCGGGGAGCTGTTTTTT. Encoded protein: CASEAKNTGELFF.

This clone has more than one count but fewer than ten. The chain employs TRBV5-1 and TRBJ1-2, with D unclear. Per the germline V gene, CDR1 is SGHRS and CDR2 is YFSETQ. The V gene lost 2 bases and the J gene lost 3 bases, with 11 bases spanning the gap. The CDR3 has 14 amino acids. This chain's CDR3 is CASSFVVGDYGYTF. CDR3 sequence (DNA): TGCGCCAGCAGCTTCGTGGTCGGGGACTATGGCTACACCTTC. The full variable domain, with the rest looked up from reference TRBV5-1 and TRBJ1-2, is KAGVTQTPRYLIKTRGQQVTLSCSPISGHRSVSWYQQTPGQGLQFLFEYFSETQRNKGNFPGRFSGRQFSNSRSEMNVSTLELGDSALYLCASSFVVGDYGYTFGSGTRLTVV.

This clone turned up a few times. The sample has other DNA sequences that encode this CDR3 too. The chain employs TRBV18 and TRBJ1-2, with 8 bases matching TRBD1. The CDR3 runs to 14 residues. Per germline, CDR1 KGHSH and CDR2 LQKENI. Trimming cost V 3 bases and J 2 bases; bases outside gene matches: 2. CDR3 bases: TGTGCCAGCTCACCCGGACAGGGAAACTATGGCTACACCTTC. Its translation: CASSPGQGNYGYTF. The full variable domain, in which reference TRBV18 and TRBJ1-2 provide the parts outside the CDR3, is NAGVMQNPRHLVRRRGQEARLRCSPMKGHSHVYWYRQLPEEGLKFMVYLQKENIIDESGMPKERFSAEFPKEGPSILRIQQVVRGDSAAYFCASSPGQGNYGYTFGSGTRLTVV.

Written as DNA, the CDR3 is TGTGCCAGCAGTGAAATTAGCGGGGTCTACAATGAGCAGTTCTTC. It translates to CASSEISGVYNEQFF. The chain joins TRBV2 to TRBJ2-1; 8 nucleotides match TRBD2. The CDR3 spans 15 residues. Unmatched junction bases numbered 3, after V lost 2 bases and J lost 3 bases. Looked up from germline, CDR1 is SNHLY and CDR2 is FYNNEI.

The sample holds a few counts of this clone. V and J are TRBV4-2 and TRBJ2-1; no reliable D call. Looked up from germline, CDR1 is LGHNA and CDR2 is YNFKEQ. Trimming removed 0 bases at V and 0 bases at J, with 9 bases between. This CDR3 has 16 amino acids. In DNA form, the CDR3 reads TGTGCCAGCAGCCAAGATAGGCGGAGCTCCTACAATGAGCAGTTCTTC. It codes for CASSQDRRSSYNEQFF.

The CDR3 sequence is CASSGLAVHTGELFF. DNA for the CDR3: TGTGCCAGCAGCGGACTAGCGGTTCACACCGGGGAGCTGTTTTTT. The chain couples TRBV7-9 to TRBJ2-2; 10 nucleotides align to TRBD2. V dropped 5 bases and J dropped 3; count of bases not matched to a gene: 3. This CDR3 has 15 residues. Germline V gene sequence: CDR1 SEHNR, CDR2 FQNEAQ (reference sequence). The entire variable domain, with the rest obtained from reference TRBV7-9 and TRBJ2-2, is as follows: DTGVSQNPRHKITKRGQNVTFRCDPISEHNRLYWYRQTLGQGPEFLTYFQNEAQLEKSRLLSDRFSAERPKGSFSTLEIQRTEQGDSAMYLCASSGLAVHTGELFFGEGSRLTVL.